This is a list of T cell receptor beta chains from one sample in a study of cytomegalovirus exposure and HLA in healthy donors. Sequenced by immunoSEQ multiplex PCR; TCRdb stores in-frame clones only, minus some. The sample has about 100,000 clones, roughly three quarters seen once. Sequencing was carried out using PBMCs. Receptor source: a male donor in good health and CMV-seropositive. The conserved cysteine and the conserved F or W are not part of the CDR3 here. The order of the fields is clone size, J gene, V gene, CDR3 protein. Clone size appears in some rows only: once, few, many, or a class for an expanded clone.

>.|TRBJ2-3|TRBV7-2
ASSLPIGTSGRATDTQY
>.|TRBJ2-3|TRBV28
ASSPGMTDTQY
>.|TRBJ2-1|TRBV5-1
ASSLTPQGLRSYNEQF
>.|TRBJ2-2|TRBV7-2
ASSLTSGGAGELF
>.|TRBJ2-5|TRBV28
ASSFTEAGGGETQY
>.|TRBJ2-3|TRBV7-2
ASSSPERRITDTQY
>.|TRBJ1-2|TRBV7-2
ASSAPPGDYGYT
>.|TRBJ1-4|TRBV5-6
ASSRGTAEKLF
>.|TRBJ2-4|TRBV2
ASSPGGLAKNIQY
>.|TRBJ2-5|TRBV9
ASSARQGLETQY
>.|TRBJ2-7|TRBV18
ASSPRDRDLREQY
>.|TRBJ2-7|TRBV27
ASSPPPGYEQY
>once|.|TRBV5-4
ASTPGQAYEQY
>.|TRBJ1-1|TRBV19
ASSRQGAGTEAF
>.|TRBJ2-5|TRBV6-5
ASSRGRRQTQY
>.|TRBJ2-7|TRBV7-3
ASSPSASSYEQY
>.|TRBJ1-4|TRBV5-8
ASRSRETNEKLF
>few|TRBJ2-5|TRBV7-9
SSSFGVRSGRAAETQY
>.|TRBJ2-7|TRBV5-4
ASSLWATSEQY
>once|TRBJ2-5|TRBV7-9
ASSYANAQETQY
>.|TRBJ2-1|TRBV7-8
ASSFRLAGGNEQF
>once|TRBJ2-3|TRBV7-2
ASSPREGLRDTQY
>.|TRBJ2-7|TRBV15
ATSTGTGTYEQY
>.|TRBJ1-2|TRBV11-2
ASSYQTLD
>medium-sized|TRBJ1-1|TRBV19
ASSIRAHGDTEAF
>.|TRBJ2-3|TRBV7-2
ASSAVYTDTQY
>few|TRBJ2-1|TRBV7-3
ASSPRGSGSMNEQF
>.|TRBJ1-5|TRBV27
ASSPSTGRRPQH
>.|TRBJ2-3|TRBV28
ASQQGGRTDTQY
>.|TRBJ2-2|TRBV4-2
ASSMTGKGTGELF
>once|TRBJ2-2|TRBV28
ASRAGGFTGELF
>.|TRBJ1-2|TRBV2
ASRGDSFTGLGYT
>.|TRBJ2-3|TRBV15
ATSRSPGQSTDTQY
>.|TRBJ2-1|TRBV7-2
ASRTMTGYNEQF
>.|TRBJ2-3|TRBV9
ASSPAGRSTDTQY
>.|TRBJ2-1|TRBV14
ASSQVRAGISYNEQF
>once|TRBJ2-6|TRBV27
ASGPVGANVLT
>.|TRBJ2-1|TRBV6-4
ASSGLAGGSNEQF
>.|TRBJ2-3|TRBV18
ASSPPSRQSGVDTQY
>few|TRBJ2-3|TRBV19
ASSIVAGGDTQY
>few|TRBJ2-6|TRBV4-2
ASSQDNSGANVLT
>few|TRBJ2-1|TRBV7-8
ASSPEGVYNEQF
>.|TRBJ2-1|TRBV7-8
ASSLGGGTASYNEQF
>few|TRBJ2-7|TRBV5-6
ASNSPGNEY